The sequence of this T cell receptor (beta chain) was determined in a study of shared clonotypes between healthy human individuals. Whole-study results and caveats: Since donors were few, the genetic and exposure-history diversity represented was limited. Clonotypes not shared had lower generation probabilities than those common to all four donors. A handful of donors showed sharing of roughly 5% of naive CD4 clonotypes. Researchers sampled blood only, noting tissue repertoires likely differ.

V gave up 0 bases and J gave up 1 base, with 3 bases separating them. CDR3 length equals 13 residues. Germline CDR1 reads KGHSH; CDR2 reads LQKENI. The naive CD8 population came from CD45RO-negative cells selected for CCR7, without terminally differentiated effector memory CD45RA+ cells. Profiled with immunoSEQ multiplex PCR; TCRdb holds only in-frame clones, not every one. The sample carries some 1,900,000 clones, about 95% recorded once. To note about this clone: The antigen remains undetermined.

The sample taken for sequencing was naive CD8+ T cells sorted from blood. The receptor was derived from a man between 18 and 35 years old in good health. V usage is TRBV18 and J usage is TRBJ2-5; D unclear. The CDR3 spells CASSPPFQETQYF. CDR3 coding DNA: TGTGCCAGCTCACCACCCTTCCAAGAGACCCAGTACTTC. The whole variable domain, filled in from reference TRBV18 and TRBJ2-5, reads NAGVMQNPRHLVRRRGQEARLRCSPMKGHSHVYWYRQLPEEGLKFMVYLQKENIIDESGMPKERFSAEFPKEGPSILRIQQVVRGDSAAYFCASSPPFQETQYFGPGTRLLVL.